This T cell receptor (beta chain) came from a study of OX40 agonist ivuxolimab in advanced cancers. In the study overall: Three partial responders included one hepatocellular carcinoma patient and two cutaneous melanoma patients. Study conclusions and caveats: Researchers report that CD8+ T cells had, on average, more expanded clones than CD4+.

Some clones are missing from TCRdb's copy, which holds only in-frame ones; the method was immunoSEQ multiplex PCR. The sample lists some 37,000 clones, around 80% occurring once. Turning to this clone: The antigen is not known.

The CDR3 runs to 12 residues. CDR1 and CDR2 from the germline V gene are MNHNS and SASEGT. V was pared by 0 bases and J by 5 bases, with 3 bases between. The chain joins TRBV6-1 to TRBJ2-3; D unclear. This TCR was sampled from an adult with an advanced solid tumor such as melanoma, head and neck, liver or kidney cancer. Sequencing used CD4+ or CD8+ T cells sorted from blood, obtained in a trial of the OX40 agonist ivuxolimab. The CDR3 DNA reads TGTGCCAGCAGTGAAGCGTTAGATACGCAGTATTTT. It is translated as CASSEALDTQYF.